The T cell receptor (beta chain) described here comes from a study of T cells in Graves' hyperthyroidism and ophthalmopathy. RNA transcripts were the template for amplifying TCR beta CDR3 regions. A set of HTBI primers served as the primers for a first-round RT-PCR of the TCR CDR3. TCRdb independently ran MiXCR on the multiplex PCR reads; one entry per CDR3 protein. The sample yields around 200,000 distinct CDR3 sequences, about a sixth seen once. CDR1 LGHNA and CDR2 YNFKEQ come from the germline V gene. V dropped 0 bases and J dropped 1 base, with 8 bases sitting between them. This CDR3 is 15 amino acids long. General study points: Using 13 V-J features, a model discriminated ophthalmopathy from stable hyperthyroidism.

With respect to this clonotype: Its antigen is not identified.

This receptor was taken from a woman aged 45-59 years with Graves' hyperthyroidism. V gene TRBV4-2 combines with J gene TRBJ2-3; D call uncertain. The sequenced material came from blood. CDR3 sequence (DNA): TGTGCCAGCAGCCAAGACGGTACAGGCACAGATACGCAGTATTTT. Its protein is CASSQDGTGTDTQYF.